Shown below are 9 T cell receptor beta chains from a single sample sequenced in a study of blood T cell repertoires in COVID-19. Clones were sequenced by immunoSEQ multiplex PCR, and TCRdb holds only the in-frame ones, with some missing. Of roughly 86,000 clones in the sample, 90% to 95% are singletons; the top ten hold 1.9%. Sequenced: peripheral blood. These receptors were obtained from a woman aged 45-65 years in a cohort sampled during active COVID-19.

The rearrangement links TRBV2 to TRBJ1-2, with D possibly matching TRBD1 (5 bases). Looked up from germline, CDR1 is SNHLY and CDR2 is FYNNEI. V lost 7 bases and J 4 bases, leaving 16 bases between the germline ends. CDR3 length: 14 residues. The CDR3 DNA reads TGTGCCAGCAACCAGGACGGGGGGTTCTATGGCTACACCTTC. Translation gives CASNQDGGFYGYTF.

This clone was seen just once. The CDR3 loop reads CASSRQANYGYTF. The CDR3 nucleotides read TGTGCCAGCAGCCGACAGGCTAACTATGGCTACACCTTC. The chain joins TRBV11-1 to TRBJ1-2; possible D gene TRBD1, 6 bases. V was shortened by 5 bases and J by 0 bases, with 7 bases between the two germline ends. The CDR3 consists of 13 residues. CDR1 and CDR2 from the germline V gene are SGHAT and FQDESV (reference sequence).

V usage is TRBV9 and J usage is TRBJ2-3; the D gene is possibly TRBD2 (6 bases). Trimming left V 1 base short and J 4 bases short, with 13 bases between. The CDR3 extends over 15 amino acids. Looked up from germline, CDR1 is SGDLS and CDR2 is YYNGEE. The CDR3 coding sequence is TGTGCCAGCAGCGTACTCGGACTATCTGCAGATACGCAGTATTTT. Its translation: CASSVLGLSADTQYF. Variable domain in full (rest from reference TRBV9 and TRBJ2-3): DSGVTQTPKHLITATGQRVTLRCSPRSGDLSVYWYQQSLDQGLQFLIQYYNGEERAKGNILERFSAQQFPDLHSELNLSSLELGDSALYFCASSVLGLSADTQYFGPGTRLTVL.

The DNA of the CDR3 is TGCGCCAGCAGCGAATCGTTCGACAGGATCCTCTCTGGAAACACCATATATTTT. Translating gives CASSESFDRILSGNTIYF. The chain carries TRBV4-1 and TRBJ1-3; a possible D gene is TRBD1 (6 bases). Trimming stripped 5 bases from V and 0 bases from J, with 20 bases between. The CDR3 consists of 18 residues. Germline lookup yields CDR1 MGHRA and CDR2 YSYEKL.

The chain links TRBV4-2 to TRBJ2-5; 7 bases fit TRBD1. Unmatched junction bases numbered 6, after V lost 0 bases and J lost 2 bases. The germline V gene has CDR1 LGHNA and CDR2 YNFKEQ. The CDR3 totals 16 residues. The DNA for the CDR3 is TGTGCCAGCAGCCAAGAAACAGGGGTTTATCAAGAGACCCAGTACTTC. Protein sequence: CASSQETGVYQETQYF.

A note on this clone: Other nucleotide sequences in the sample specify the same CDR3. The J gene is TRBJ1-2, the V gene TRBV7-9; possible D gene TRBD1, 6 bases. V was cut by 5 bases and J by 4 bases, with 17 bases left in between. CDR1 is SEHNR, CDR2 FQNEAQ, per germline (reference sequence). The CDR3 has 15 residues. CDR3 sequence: CASSPGGGLGYGYTF. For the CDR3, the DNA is TGTGCCAGCAGCCCCGGGGGGGGGCTGGGCTATGGCTACACCTTC.

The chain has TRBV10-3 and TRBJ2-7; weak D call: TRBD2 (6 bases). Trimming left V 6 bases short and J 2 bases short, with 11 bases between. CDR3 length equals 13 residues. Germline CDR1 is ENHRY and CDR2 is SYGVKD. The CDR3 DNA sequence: TGTGCCATCAGCCTCGGGACTCCCTACGAGCAGTACTTC. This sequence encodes CAISLGTPYEQYF.

The CDR3 spells CASSPVNSGGGLPAEAFF. DNA for the CDR3: TGTGCCAGCTCACCGGTTAATTCAGGGGGTGGGCTCCCGGCTGAAGCTTTCTTT. The genes are TRBV18 and TRBJ1-1; 7 bases line up with TRBD1. From germline, CDR1 is KGHSH and CDR2 LQKENI. This CDR3 comprises 18 residues. Trimming took 3 bases from V and 6 from J; bases not matched to a gene: 19. Based on the CDR3 plus reference TRBV18 and TRBJ1-1, the full variable domain is NAGVMQNPRHLVRRRGQEARLRCSPMKGHSHVYWYRQLPEEGLKFMVYLQKENIIDESGMPKERFSAEFPKEGPSILRIQQVVRGDSAAYFCASSPVNSGGGLPAEAFFGQGTRLTVV.

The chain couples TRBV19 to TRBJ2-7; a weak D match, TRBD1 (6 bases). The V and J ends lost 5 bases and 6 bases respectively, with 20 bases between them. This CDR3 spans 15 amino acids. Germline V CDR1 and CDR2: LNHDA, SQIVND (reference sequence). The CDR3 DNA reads TGTGCCAGTAGTGGGGGACGGGGACAATGGGGCGAGCAGTACTTC. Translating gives CASSGGRGQWGEQYF.